Below, 23 T cell receptor beta chains from the same sample are listed, as sequenced in a study of blood T cell repertoires in COVID-19. Sequenced by immunoSEQ multiplex PCR; TCRdb stores in-frame clones only, minus some. The data show around 200,000 clones, with approximately 89% seen just once and under 0.85% held by the top ten. Sequencing input: PBMCs or T cells enriched from blood (not recorded which). The receptor set was obtained from a woman aged 18-30 years who had recovered from COVID-19.

The rearrangement joins TRBV7-9 to TRBJ2-1, with 9 bases that match TRBD1. CDR3 size: 15 residues. Germline V lookup: CDR1 SEHNR, CDR2 FQNEAQ (reference sequence). V gave up 4 bases and J gave up 6 bases; unmatched junction bases: 7. The CDR3 spells CASSSPDRGRNEQFF. CDR3 sequence (DNA): TGTGCCAGCAGCTCACCGGACAGGGGACGCAATGAGCAGTTCTTC.

The chain is built from TRBV27 and TRBJ2-1; 7 bases map to TRBD2. Germline V lookup: CDR1 MNHEY, CDR2 SMNVEV (reference sequence). The V gene end was trimmed by 5 bases and the J gene end by 0 bases; junction bases not matched to a gene: 4. CDR3 size: 15 residues. The CDR3 DNA follows: TGTGCCAGCAGTGGAGCGGGGAGCTCCTACAATGAGCAGTTCTTC. This sequence encodes CASSGAGSSYNEQFF.

This clone was observed once. This chain uses TRBV27 with TRBJ1-2; D is possibly TRBD1 (5 bases). The length of the CDR3 is 15 residues. The V end was cut by 0 bases, the J end by 2 bases, with 10 bases between. Germline V gene data show CDR1 as MNHEY and CDR2 as SMNVEV (reference sequence). The CDR3 region is CASSLSLGGNYGYTF. The CDR3, as DNA: TGTGCCAGCAGTTTATCGTTGGGGGGGAACTATGGCTACACCTTC.

The CDR3 loop reads CASSHPPGLAGSSYEQYF. The CDR3 coding sequence is TGCGCCAGCAGCCACCCCCCCGGACTAGCGGGGAGCTCCTACGAGCAGTACTTC. The rearrangement links TRBV4-1 to TRBJ2-7; 12 bases are a match to TRBD2. V lost 3 bases and J lost 0; bases outside the gene matches: 9. Germline-derived CDR1 and CDR2 are MGHRA and YSYEKL. The CDR3 sequence is 18 residues long.

The CDR3 bases are TGTGCCAGCAGGGAGGGACTTTACGAGCAGTACTTC. This translates into CASREGLYEQYF. This chain joins TRBV28 and TRBJ2-7; a weak D match, TRBD2 (6 bases). The V end lost 6 bases, the J end lost 4 bases, and 10 bases lay between the germline ends. CDR3 length equals 12 residues. Germline CDR1 is MDHEN and CDR2 is SYDVKM. The variable domain in full, with the rest retrieved from reference TRBV28 and TRBJ2-7, is DVKVTQSSRYLVKRTGEKVFLECVQDMDHENMFWYRQDPGLGLRLIYFSYDVKMKEKGDIPEGYSVSREKKERFSLILESASTNQTSMYLCASREGLYEQYFGPGTRLTVT.

The gene calls are TRBV7-9 and TRBJ1-6; TRBD1 agrees at 10 bases. CDR1 SEHNR and CDR2 FQNEAQ come from the germline V gene (reference sequence). The CDR3 covers 14 residues. V lost 5 bases and J lost 12; bases outside the gene matches: 7. DNA for the CDR3: TGTGCCAGCAGCAGGGACAGGGGTATGTTACCCCTCCACTTT. This gives the protein CASSRDRGMLPLHF.

CDR3 DNA: TGTGCCAGCAGCCCCTTCGTCTATCCCTACGAGCAGTACTTC. Its translation: CASSPFVYPYEQYF. The chain joins TRBV7-9 to TRBJ2-7; D uncertain. Per the germline V gene, CDR1 is SEHNR and CDR2 is FQNEAQ (reference sequence). V was shortened by 5 bases and J by 2 bases, with 13 bases between the two germline ends. The CDR3 has 14 residues.

V is TRBV11-3 and J is TRBJ2-3; 9 nucleotides align to TRBD2. The length of the CDR3 is 16 residues. V shed 5 bases, J shed 4 bases, and the junction held 10 bases outside the gene matches. Germline V lookup: CDR1 SGHNT, CDR2 YENEEA. CDR3 DNA: TGTGCCAGCAGCACGCGGGAGGGAGGTCTCGCAGATACGCAGTATTTT. It is translated as CASSTREGGLADTQYF.

Notes on this clone: One junction end disagrees with the germline gene, perhaps due to a read error. The rearrangement joins TRBV6-2 or TRBV6-3 to TRBJ2-7, with 7 bases lining up with TRBD2. Germline V gene data show CDR1 as MNHEY and CDR2 as SVGEGT. The CDR3 totals 12 residues. The CDR3 loop is CASSYLGREANF. CDR3 DNA sequence: TGTGCCAGCAGTTACCTAGGGAGGGAGGCTAACTTC.

This clone was found a few times. This chain joins TRBV7-9 and TRBJ2-7, with TRBD2 as a possible D gene (5 bases). The V end lost 9 bases, the J end lost 4 bases, and 10 bases lay between the germline ends. The CDR3 is 11 amino acids. CDR1 and CDR2 (germline): SEHNR, FQNEAQ (reference sequence). CDR3 coding DNA: TGTGCCAGTGAGGGCGAGTACGAGCAGTACTTC. Amino acid sequence: CASEGEYEQYF.

The chain carries TRBV6-4 and TRBJ2-5; D call uncertain. V was cut by 7 bases and J by 4 bases, with 19 bases left in between. The CDR3 has 15 amino acids. Germline CDR1 is MRHNA and CDR2 is SNTAGT. This CDR3 is CASILTVARRETQYF. Written as DNA, the CDR3 is TGTGCCAGCATCCTGACGGTAGCCCGGCGAGAGACCCAGTACTTC.

The chain couples TRBV28 to TRBJ1-2, with D possibly matching TRBD1 (5 bases). There are 13 residues in the CDR3. The V gene lost 6 bases and the J gene lost 8 bases, with 16 bases spanning the gap. Looked up from germline, CDR1 is MDHEN and CDR2 is SYDVKM. The CDR3 nucleotides read TGTGCCAGCAGCCCGATTGGGGCGCGGGGCTACACCTTC. The encoded protein is CASSPIGARGYTF.

V is TRBV6-4 and J is TRBJ1-4; the match to TRBD1 covers 12 bases. Germline CDR1 MRHNA, CDR2 SNTAGT. V gave up 2 bases and J gave up 0 bases; unmatched junction bases: 1. This CDR3 is built from 17 residues. As DNA, the CDR3 is TGTGCCAGCAGTGACAGGGACAGGGGGCCAACTAATGAAAAACTGTTTTTT. Translated, it gives CASSDRDRGPTNEKLFF.

The chain couples TRBV9 to TRBJ2-1; 7 bases fit TRBD2. CDR1 and CDR2 from the germline V gene are SGDLS and YYNGEE. CDR3 length: 15 amino acids. V lost 0 bases to trimming and J lost 6 bases; unmatched junction nucleotides: 6. This chain's CDR3 is CASSVAVAGANEQFF. DNA for the CDR3: TGTGCCAGCAGCGTAGCTGTCGCGGGAGCCAATGAGCAGTTCTTC.

The V gene is TRBV30, the J gene TRBJ2-3; the D gene is possibly TRBD2 (6 bases). Trimming took off 3 bases at V and 1 base at J, with 14 bases between the two ends. Germline V gives CDR1 GTSNPN, CDR2 SVGIG (reference sequence). The CDR3 runs 15 residues. CDR3 sequence reads: CAWRGPGSGTDTQYF. In DNA form, the CDR3 reads TGTGCCTGGAGGGGACCCGGGAGTGGCACAGATACGCAGTATTTT.

The chain employs TRBV4-1 and TRBJ1-2; maybe TRBD1 (5 bases). The CDR3 length is 21 residues. V shed 0 bases and J shed 5 bases, with 31 bases lying between them. The germline CDR1 and CDR2 sequences are MGHRA and YSYEKL. In DNA form, the CDR3 reads TGCGCCAGCAGCCAAGATCACCCCCCGGGCCGGGACTCCTACAAGGGGTATGGCTACACCTTC. As protein: CASSQDHPPGRDSYKGYGYTF.

The chain employs TRBV3-1 (or the pseudogene TRBV3-2) and TRBJ2-1, with a tentative D call TRBD1 (6 bases). Per germline, CDR1 LGHDT and CDR2 YNNKEL (reference sequence). This CDR3 comprises 15 residues. Trimming took off 0 bases at V and 3 bases at J, with 9 bases between the two ends. In DNA form, the CDR3 reads TGTGCCAGCAGCCAAGACAGGGGAATCTACAATGAGCAGTTCTTC. Translated, it gives CASSQDRGIYNEQFF.

J is TRBJ2-5 and V is TRBV18; TRBD1 aligns across 10 bases. Germline CDR1 and CDR2: KGHSH and LQKENI. The junction had 9 bases not matched to a gene; V was cut back by 3 bases and J by 5 bases. The CDR3 loop spans 16 amino acids. The CDR3: CASSPPTGGYRETQYF. The CDR3 DNA sequence: TGTGCCAGCTCACCTCCGACAGGGGGCTATAGGGAGACCCAGTACTTC.

The chain couples TRBV7-9 to TRBJ1-1, with no clear D. With 3 bases removed from V and 0 bases from J, the gap between germline ends came to 8 bases. This CDR3 region has 14 residues. From germline, CDR1 is SEHNR and CDR2 FQNEAQ (reference sequence). In DNA form, the CDR3 reads TGTGCCAGCAGCTTTCACACGATGAACACTGAAGCTTTCTTT. The encoded protein is CASSFHTMNTEAFF. The full variable domain, in which reference TRBV7-9 and TRBJ1-1 provide the parts outside the CDR3, is DTGVSQNPRHKITKRGQNVTFRCDPISEHNRLYWYRQTLGQGPEFLTYFQNEAQLEKSRLLSDRFSAERPKGSFSTLEIQRTEQGDSAMYLCASSFHTMNTEAFFGQGTRLTVV.

In this sample, this clone turned up a few times. The chain uses TRBV27 and TRBJ1-1; TRBD1 is a possible D gene (5 bases). V gave up 5 bases and J gave up 11 bases, with 15 bases separating them. The CDR3 is made up of 12 amino acids. The germline CDR1 and CDR2 sequences are MNHEY and SMNVEV (reference sequence). The DNA for the CDR3 is TGTGCCAGCAGTGCACGGGGGTCGAAGGCTTTCTTT. The encoded protein is CASSARGSKAFF.

The CDR3 spells CASSSTGLKASSYGYTF. CDR3 DNA: TGTGCCAGCAGTTCGACAGGGTTAAAGGCTTCCTCCTATGGCTACACCTTC. This chain uses TRBV28 with TRBJ1-2; 7 bases map to TRBD1. Germline trimming cut 4 bases from V and 4 bases from J; bases unmatched to any gene: 15. CDR3 length equals 17 residues. Germline CDR1 is MDHEN and CDR2 is SYDVKM.

This clone has a single count. The V and J genes are TRBV7-9 and TRBJ1-6, with D perhaps matching TRBD1 (6 bases). V lost 5 bases to trimming and J lost 9 bases, with 17 bases between them. The CDR3 has 15 residues. From germline, CDR1 is SEHNR and CDR2 FQNEAQ (reference sequence). CDR3 sequence reads: CASSGPGGLFSPLHF. DNA for the CDR3: TGTGCCAGCAGCGGCCCCGGGGGGCTTTTTTCACCCCTCCACTTT.

The chain has TRBV5-1 and TRBJ2-1; the match to TRBD2 covers 9 bases. Germline values: CDR1 SGHRS, CDR2 YFSETQ. This CDR3 region has 17 residues. V lost 2 bases, J lost 0 bases, and 6 bases stayed unmatched. The chain's CDR3 is CASSFSGREGSYNEQFF. DNA for the CDR3: TGCGCCAGCAGCTTCTCGGGGCGGGAGGGCTCCTACAATGAGCAGTTCTTC.